This T cell receptor beta chain stems from a study of blood T cell repertoires in COVID-19. For the study at large: Spain, Italy and the United States supplied samples that represented acute and convalescent COVID-19. PBMCs, B-cell-depleted T cells, or T cells provided the cDNA or gDNA that made up the material.

The authors' processing: How many nucleated cells were present was estimated from reference gene primer amplification. Using immunoSEQ multiplex PCR, the repertoire was profiled, and TCRdb retains in-frame clones only, with some absent. V, J and clone size are those of that table, while D and trimming were read from the DNA. The sample records 110,000 to 150,000 clones, 80% to 90% being singletons. Sequenced material: peripheral blood. The sequence derives from a woman aged 55-75 years with active COVID-19.

The CDR3 here is CARSLGSAYNEQFF. CDR3 nucleotides: TGTGCCCGCTCTTTAGGGAGCGCCTACAATGAGCAGTTCTTC. V gene TRBV2 combines with J gene TRBJ2-1; D perhaps matches TRBD2 (5 bases). The CDR3 totals 14 residues. From germline, CDR1 is SNHLY and CDR2 FYNNEI. V lost 11 bases to trimming and J lost 2 bases, with 16 bases between them. The whole variable domain, remainder taken from reference TRBV2 and TRBJ2-1, is EPEVTQTPSHQVTQMGQEVILRCVPISNHLYFYWYRQILGQKVEFLVSFYNNEISEKSEIFDDQFSVERPDGSNFTLKIRSTKLEDSAMYFCARSLGSAYNEQFFGPGTRLTVL.